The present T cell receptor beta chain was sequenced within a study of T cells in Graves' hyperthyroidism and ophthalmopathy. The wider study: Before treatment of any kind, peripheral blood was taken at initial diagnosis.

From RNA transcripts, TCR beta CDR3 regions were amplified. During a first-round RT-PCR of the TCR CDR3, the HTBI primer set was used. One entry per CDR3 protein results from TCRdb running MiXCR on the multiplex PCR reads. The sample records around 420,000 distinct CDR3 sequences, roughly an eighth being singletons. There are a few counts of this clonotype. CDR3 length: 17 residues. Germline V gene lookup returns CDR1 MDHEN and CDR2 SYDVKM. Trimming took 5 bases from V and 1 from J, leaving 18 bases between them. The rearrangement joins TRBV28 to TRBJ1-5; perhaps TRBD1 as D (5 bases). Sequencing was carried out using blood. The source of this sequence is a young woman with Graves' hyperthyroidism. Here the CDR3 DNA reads TGTGCCAGCAGTCTCCCGGGACTTTTTGAGAGCAATCAGCCCCAGCATTTT. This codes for CASSLPGLFESNQPQHF. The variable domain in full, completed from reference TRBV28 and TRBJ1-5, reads DVKVTQSSRYLVKRTGEKVFLECVQDMDHENMFWYRQDPGLGLRLIYFSYDVKMKEKGDIPEGYSVSREKKERFSLILESASTNQTSMYLCASSLPGLFESNQPQHFGDGTRLSIL.